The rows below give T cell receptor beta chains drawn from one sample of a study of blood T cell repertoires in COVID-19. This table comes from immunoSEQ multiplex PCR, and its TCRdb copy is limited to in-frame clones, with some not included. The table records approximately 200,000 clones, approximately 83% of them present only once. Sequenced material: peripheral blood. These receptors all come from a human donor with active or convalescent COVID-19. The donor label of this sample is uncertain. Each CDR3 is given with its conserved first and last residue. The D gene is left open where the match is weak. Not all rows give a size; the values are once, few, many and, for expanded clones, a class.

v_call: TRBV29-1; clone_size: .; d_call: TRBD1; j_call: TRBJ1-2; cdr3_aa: CSGGWRQGIDYTF; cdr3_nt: TGCAGCGGGGGATGGCGACAGGGGATCGACTACACCTTC
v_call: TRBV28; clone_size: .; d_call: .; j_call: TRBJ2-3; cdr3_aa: CASRTQGLHTDTQYF; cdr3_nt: TGTGCCAGCAGAACCCAGGGACTGCACACAGATACGCAGTATTTT
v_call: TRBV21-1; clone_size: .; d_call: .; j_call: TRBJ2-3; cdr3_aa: CASSKRRQGTWAGAKYF; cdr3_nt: TGTGCCAGCAGCAAGCGGCGACAGGGCACTTGGGCAGGTGCGAAGTATTTT
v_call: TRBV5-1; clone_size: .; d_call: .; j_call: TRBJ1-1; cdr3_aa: CASGFQQGHEAFF; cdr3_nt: TGCGCCAGCGGATTCCAACAGGGTCACGAAGCTTTCTTT
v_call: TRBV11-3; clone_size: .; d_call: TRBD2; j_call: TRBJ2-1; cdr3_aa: CASSLAPGGVDEQFF; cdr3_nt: TGTGCCAGCAGCTTAGCCCCGGGAGGGGTCGATGAGCAGTTCTTC
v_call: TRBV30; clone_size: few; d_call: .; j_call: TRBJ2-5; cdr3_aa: CASRGLGETQYF; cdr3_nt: TGTGCCTCCAGGGGTCTTGGTGAGACCCAGTACTTC
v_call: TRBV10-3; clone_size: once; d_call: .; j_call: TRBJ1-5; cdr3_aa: CAISESRGNYQPQHF; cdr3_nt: TGTGCCATCAGTGAGTCGCGGGGGAACTATCAGCCCCAGCATTTT
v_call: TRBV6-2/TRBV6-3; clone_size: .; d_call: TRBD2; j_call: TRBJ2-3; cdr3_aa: CASSYTSGADTQYF; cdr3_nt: TGTGCCAGCAGTTATACTAGCGGGGCAGATACGCAGTATTTT
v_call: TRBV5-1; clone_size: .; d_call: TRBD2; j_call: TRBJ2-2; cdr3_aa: CASSLGGSGVYSGELFF; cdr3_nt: TGCGCCAGCAGCTTAGGCGGGAGCGGGGTTTACTCCGGGGAGCTGTTTTTT
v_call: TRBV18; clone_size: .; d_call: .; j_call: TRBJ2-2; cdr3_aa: CASSAGPGTGELFF; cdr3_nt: TGTGCCAGCTCAGCGGGGCCGGGCACCGGGGAGCTGTTTTTT